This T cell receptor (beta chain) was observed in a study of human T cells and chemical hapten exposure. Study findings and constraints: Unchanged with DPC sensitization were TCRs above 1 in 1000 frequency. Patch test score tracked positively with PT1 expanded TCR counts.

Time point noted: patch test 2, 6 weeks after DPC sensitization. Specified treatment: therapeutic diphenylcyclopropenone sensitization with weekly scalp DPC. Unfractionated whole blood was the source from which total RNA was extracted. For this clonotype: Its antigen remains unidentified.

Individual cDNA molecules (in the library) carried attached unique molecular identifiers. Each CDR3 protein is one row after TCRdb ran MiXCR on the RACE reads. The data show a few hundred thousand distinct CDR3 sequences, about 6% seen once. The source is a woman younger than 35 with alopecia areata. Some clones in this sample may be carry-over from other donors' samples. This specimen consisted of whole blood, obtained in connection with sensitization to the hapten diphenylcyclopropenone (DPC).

The CDR3 loop is CASSSSPPNYGYTF. CDR3 sequence (DNA): TGTGCCAGCAGCTCCAGCCCACCTAACTATGGCTACACCTTC. The rearrangement uses TRBV6-1 and TRBJ1-2; unclear D gene. Trimming cost V 6 bases and J 0 bases, with 11 bases left between them. Germline lookup yields CDR1 MNHNS and CDR2 SASEGT. The CDR3 sequence is 14 residues long.